This TCR beta chain was sequenced in a study of metastatic and nonmetastatic thyroid tumors. About the research overall: Repertoire comparisons spanned blood and tumor or nodule tissue from malignant and benign thyroid patients. Study-level findings and limits: Benign nodules were reported to have significantly lower TCR beta diversity than malignant thyroid tumors, in blood and tumor.

The V and J ends lost 3 bases and 11 bases respectively, with 17 bases between them. Germline lookup yields CDR1 MNHEY and CDR2 SMNVEV (reference sequence). This CDR3 contains 15 residues. Patients underwent thyroid surgery, and none had received any treatment before it. As to this clone: Its antigen is unidentified.

Per the original data handling: Built for papillary thyroid cancer, a distant-metastasis classifier drew on CDR3 differences across clinicopathological groups. TCRdb reanalyzed the PCR reads via MiXCR. These V and J calls derive from TCRdb rather than the authors' analysis. The table lists about 5,800 clones, roughly 35% of them singletons, with about 25% in the top ten. The chain uses TRBV27 and TRBJ1-6; D is perhaps TRBD1 (5 bases). The clonotype originates from a male donor with papillary thyroid cancer or a benign thyroid nodule (not recorded which). Some clones in this sample may be carry-over from other donors' samples. Specimen: adjacent normal tissue. DNA for the CDR3: TGTGCCAGCAGTTTTCGCAGGGACCTAAGAACACCCCTCCACTTT. Translated: CASSFRRDLRTPLHF.